This record looks at one T cell receptor (beta chain) sequence and its context. Its antigen is unidentified. These data originate in a study of OX40 agonist ivuxolimab in advanced cancers. Across the study: A diagnosis of hepatocellular carcinoma, melanoma, renal cell or head and neck cancer was present in dose-escalation patients. Whole-study results and caveats: Expanded clones were, on average, more numerous among CD8+ T cells than CD4+.

The CDR3 is made up of 14 amino acids. The germline V and J ends were trimmed by 5 bases and 6 bases, with 14 bases remaining between them. Germline values: CDR1 MNHNY, CDR2 SVGAGI (reference sequence). With baseline, cycle 4 day 1, and cycle 7 day 1 as timepoints, blood was sampled. Clones were sequenced by immunoSEQ multiplex PCR, and TCRdb holds only the in-frame ones, with some missing. The table has about 100,000 clones, approximately 87% seen once. This TCR derives from an adult with an advanced solid tumor such as melanoma, head and neck, liver or kidney cancer. The input for sequencing was CD4+ or CD8+ T cells sorted from blood, taken in a trial of the OX40 agonist ivuxolimab. The chain carries TRBV6-6 and TRBJ2-1; D is perhaps TRBD1 (5 bases). The CDR3, as DNA: TGTGCCAGCAGTACTGGCCGACAGCTCAATGAGCAGTTCTTC. Amino acid sequence: CASSTGRQLNEQFF.